These 6 T cell receptor beta chains were sequenced from one sample in a study of TIL therapy for anti-PD-1-resistant metastatic lung cancer. Time point in this sample: pre-treatment sample, taken before nivolumab and TIL therapy. This was the immunoSEQ v3 assay. Clones were sequenced by immunoSEQ multiplex PCR, and TCRdb holds only the in-frame ones, with some missing. The top ten clones hold around 5.1% of a sample with about 46,000 clones, about 86% of them seen once. Sequenced material: blood, taken at baseline. Receptor source: a person aged 25-85 years with non-small cell lung cancer.

The table lists this clone with a count of one. The chain combines TRBV19 with TRBJ2-2; no clear D. Trimming shortened V by 0 bases and J by 6 bases, and 5 bases separated the two germline ends. Germline values: CDR1 LNHDA, CDR2 SQIVND (reference sequence). The CDR3 is made up of 13 amino acids. The CDR3 DNA reads TGTGCCAGTAGTATAGAAGGGCCCGGGGAGCTGTTTTTT. Translating it yields CASSIEGPGELFF. The full variable domain, rest sourced from reference TRBV19 and TRBJ2-2, is DGGITQSPKYLFRKEGQNVTLSCEQNLNHDAMYWYRQDPGQGLRLIYYSQIVNDFQKGDIAEGYSVSREKKESFPLTVTSAQKNPTAFYLCASSIEGPGELFFGEGSRLTVL.

This clone turned up a few times. The chain joins TRBV7-2 to TRBJ2-3; D assignment may be TRBD1 or TRBD2 (5 bases each). V dropped 5 bases and J dropped 2 bases, with 11 bases sitting between them. The CDR3 runs to 14 residues. Germline CDR1 reads SGHTA; CDR2 reads FQGNSA. CDR3 amino acids: CASSPLGTTDTQYF. CDR3 DNA sequence: TGTGCCAGCAGCCCCCTAGGGACCACAGATACGCAGTATTTT. The full variable domain, its missing parts supplied by reference TRBV7-2 and TRBJ2-3, is GAGVSQSPSNKVTEKGKDVELRCDPISGHTALYWYRQSLGQGLEFLIYFQGNSAPDKSGLPSDRFSAERTGGSVSTLTIQRTQQEDSAVYLCASSPLGTTDTQYFGPGTRLTVL.

The rearrangement uses TRBV28 and TRBJ2-1, with 7 bases fitting TRBD2. The CDR3 extends over 14 amino acids. Germline trimming cut 5 bases from V and 8 bases from J; bases unmatched to any gene: 9. From germline, CDR1 is MDHEN and CDR2 SYDVKM. The CDR3 protein is CASSPSGTVDEQFF. The DNA for the CDR3 is TGTGCCAGCAGTCCCAGCGGGACGGTAGATGAGCAGTTCTTC.

The J gene is TRBJ1-3, the V gene TRBV9; D unresolved. Germline loops: CDR1 SGDLS, CDR2 YYNGEE. CDR3 length: 15 amino acids. V gave up 0 bases and J gave up 2 bases, with 9 bases separating them. In nucleotides, the CDR3 is TGTGCCAGCAGCGTAGGTCAGGCGGCTGGAAACACCATATATTTT. Its protein product is CASSVGQAAGNTIYF.

The chain employs TRBV15 and TRBJ2-3; TRBD2 matches 7 bases. The germline gives CDR1 LNHNV, CDR2 YYDKDF (reference sequence). V gave up 0 bases and J gave up 6 bases; unmatched junction bases: 6. CDR3 length equals 15 residues. In DNA form, the CDR3 reads TGTGCCACCAGCAGAGATCTGGGGGGAGGGGATACGCAGTATTTT. Its protein product is CATSRDLGGGDTQYF.

The chain recombines TRBV28 with TRBJ2-2; 10 bases line up with TRBD1. Per germline, CDR1 MDHEN and CDR2 SYDVKM. Trimming took 6 bases from V and 6 from J; bases not matched to a gene: 4. The CDR3 spans 14 residues. The CDR3 spells CASSHGQGAGELFF. The CDR3 DNA is TGTGCCAGCAGCCACGGACAGGGGGCCGGGGAGCTGTTTTTT.